This T cell receptor (beta chain) was profiled in a study of cytomegalovirus exposure and HLA in healthy donors. Germline lookup yields CDR1 SGDLS and CDR2 YYNGEE. The CDR3 is made up of 15 amino acids. With 3 bases removed from V and 5 bases from J, the gap between germline ends came to 12 bases. Primers for the PCR totalled 60 Vbeta and 13 Jbeta. Clones were read by immunoSEQ multiplex PCR, and TCRdb kept only the in-frame ones, dropping some. This table holds about 82,000 clones, around 80% found once. Findings and limits, study-wide: Among the sequence variants, a highly shared cluster was likely an artifact of sequencing.

Worth noting for this clone: Antigen: not known.

Sequencing was performed on PBMCs. This TCR was sampled from a human donor in good health. The rearrangement joins TRBV9 to TRBJ1-6; D is unclear. The CDR3 DNA is TGTGCCAGCAGCGCCGGGAGGCCTAATAATTCACCCCTCCACTTT. This translates into CASSAGRPNNSPLHF.